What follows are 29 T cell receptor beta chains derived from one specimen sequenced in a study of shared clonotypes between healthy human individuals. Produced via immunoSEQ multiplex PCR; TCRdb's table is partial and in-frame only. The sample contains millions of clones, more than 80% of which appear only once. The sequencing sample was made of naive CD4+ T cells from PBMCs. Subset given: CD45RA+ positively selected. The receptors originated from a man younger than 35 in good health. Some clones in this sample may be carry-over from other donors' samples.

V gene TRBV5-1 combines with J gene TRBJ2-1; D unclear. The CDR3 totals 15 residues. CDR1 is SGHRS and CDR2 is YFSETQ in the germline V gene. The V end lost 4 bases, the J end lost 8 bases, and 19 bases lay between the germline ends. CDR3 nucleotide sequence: TGCGCCAGCAGCCCGACCCTAACCAGTGAGGATGAGCAGTTCTTC. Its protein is CASSPTLTSEDEQFF.

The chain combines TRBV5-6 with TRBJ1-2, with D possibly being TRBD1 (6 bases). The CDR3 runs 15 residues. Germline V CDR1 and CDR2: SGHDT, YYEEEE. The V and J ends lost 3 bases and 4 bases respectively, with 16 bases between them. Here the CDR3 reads CASSWGPGPSYGYTF. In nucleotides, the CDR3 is TGTGCCAGCAGCTGGGGGCCGGGGCCCTCCTATGGCTACACCTTC.

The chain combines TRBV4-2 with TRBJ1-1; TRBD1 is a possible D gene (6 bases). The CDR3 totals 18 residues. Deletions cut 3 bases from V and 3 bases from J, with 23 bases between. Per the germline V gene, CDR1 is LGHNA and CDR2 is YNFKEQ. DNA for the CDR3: TGTGCCAGCAGCCACTGGGGCGGGGGGCTAAGGCTAGACACTGAAGCTTTCTTT. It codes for CASSHWGGGLRLDTEAFF.

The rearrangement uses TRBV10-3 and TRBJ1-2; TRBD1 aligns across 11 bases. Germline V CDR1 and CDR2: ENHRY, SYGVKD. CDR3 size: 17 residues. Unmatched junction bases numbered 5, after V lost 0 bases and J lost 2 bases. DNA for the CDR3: TGTGCCATCAGTGAGTCGGGACAGGGGGATGTGAACTATGGCTACACCTTC. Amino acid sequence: CAISESGQGDVNYGYTF.

The CDR3 region is CASSEQGLAGGYYNEQFF. The CDR3 DNA is TGTGCCAGCAGCGAACAGGGACTAGCGGGAGGGTACTACAATGAGCAGTTCTTC. The chain joins TRBV9 to TRBJ2-1; 16 nucleotides align to TRBD2. Germline CDR1 SGDLS, CDR2 YYNGEE. V lost 3 bases and J lost 3; bases outside the gene matches: 6. This CDR3 region has 18 residues.

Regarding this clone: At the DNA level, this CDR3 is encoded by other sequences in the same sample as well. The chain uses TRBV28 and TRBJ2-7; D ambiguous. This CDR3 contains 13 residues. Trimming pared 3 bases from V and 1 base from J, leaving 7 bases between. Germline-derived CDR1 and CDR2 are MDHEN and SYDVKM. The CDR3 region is CASSLAGSYEQYF. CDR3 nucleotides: TGTGCCAGCAGTTTGGCAGGTTCCTACGAGCAGTACTTC.

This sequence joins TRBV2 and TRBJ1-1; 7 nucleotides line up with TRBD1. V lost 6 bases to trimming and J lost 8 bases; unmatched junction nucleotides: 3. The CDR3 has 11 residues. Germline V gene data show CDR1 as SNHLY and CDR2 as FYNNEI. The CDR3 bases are TGTGCCAGCAGCACGGACAGGGAAGCTTTCTTT. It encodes CASSTDREAFF.

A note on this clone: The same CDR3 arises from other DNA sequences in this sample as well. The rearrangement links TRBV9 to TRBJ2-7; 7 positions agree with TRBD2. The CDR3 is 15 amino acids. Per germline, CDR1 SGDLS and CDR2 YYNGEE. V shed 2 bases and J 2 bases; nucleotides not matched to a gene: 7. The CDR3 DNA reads TGTGCCAGCAGCGTCGCGGCGGGGGTCCCCTACGAGCAGTACTTC. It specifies CASSVAAGVPYEQYF.

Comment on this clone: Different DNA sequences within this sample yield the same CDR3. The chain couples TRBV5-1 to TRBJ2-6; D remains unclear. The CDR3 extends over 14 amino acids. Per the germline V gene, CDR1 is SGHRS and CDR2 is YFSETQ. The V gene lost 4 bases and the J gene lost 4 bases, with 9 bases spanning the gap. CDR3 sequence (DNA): TGCGCCAGCAGCCTTGACACCGGGGCCAACGTCCTGACTTTC. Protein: CASSLDTGANVLTF.

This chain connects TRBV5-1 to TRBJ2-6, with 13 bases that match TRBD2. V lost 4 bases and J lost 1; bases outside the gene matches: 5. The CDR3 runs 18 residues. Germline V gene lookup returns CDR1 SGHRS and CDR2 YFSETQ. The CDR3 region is CASSPGLAGVSGANVLTF. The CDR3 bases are TGCGCCAGCAGCCCAGGACTAGCGGGAGTTTCTGGGGCCAACGTCCTGACTTTC.

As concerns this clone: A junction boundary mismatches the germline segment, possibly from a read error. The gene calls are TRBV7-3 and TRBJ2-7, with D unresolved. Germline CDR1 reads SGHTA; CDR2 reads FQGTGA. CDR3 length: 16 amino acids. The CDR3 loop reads CASSLYANPSSYEQYF. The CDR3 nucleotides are TGCGCCAGCAGCCTATACGCGAACCCCAGCTCCTACGAGCAGTACTTC.

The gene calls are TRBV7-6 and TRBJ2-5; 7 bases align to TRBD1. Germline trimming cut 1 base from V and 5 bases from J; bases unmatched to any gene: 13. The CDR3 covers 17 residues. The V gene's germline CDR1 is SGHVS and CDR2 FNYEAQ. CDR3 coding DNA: TGTGCCAGCAGCTTAGGCCACAGGGGCGAGGCCCGCGAGACCCAGTACTTC. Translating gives CASSLGHRGEARETQYF.

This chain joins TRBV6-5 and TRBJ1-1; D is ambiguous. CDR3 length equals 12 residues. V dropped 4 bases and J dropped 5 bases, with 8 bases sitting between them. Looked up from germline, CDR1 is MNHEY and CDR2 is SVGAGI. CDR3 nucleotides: TGTGCCAGCAGTTCTCGTAGGACTGAAGCTTTCTTT. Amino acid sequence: CASSSRRTEAFF.

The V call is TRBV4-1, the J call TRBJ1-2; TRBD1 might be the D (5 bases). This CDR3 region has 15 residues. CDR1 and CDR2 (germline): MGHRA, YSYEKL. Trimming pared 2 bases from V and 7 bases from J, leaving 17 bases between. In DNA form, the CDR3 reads TGCGCCAGCAGCCAAACCTGGGGGAGGGAGCTTGGCTACACCTTC. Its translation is CASSQTWGRELGYTF.

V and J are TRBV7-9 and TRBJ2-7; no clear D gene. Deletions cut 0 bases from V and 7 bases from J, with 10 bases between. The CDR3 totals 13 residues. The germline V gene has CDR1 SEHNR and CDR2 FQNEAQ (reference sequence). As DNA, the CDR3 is TGTGCCAGCAGCTTAGCCCGGGCAGCAGAGCAGTACTTC. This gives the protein CASSLARAAEQYF.

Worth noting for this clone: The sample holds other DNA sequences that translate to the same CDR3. In DNA form, the CDR3 reads TGTGCCAGTAGTATAAGAGTAGGGACTGAAGCTTTCTTT. Translated, it gives CASSIRVGTEAFF. The chain joins TRBV19 to TRBJ1-1; D unresolved. Trimming pared 2 bases from V and 5 bases from J, leaving 9 bases between. The CDR3 has 13 residues. Germline CDR1 and CDR2: LNHDA and SQIVND (reference sequence).

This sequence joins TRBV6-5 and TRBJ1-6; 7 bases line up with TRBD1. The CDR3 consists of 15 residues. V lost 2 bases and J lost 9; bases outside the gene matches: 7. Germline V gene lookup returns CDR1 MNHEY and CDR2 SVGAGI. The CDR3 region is CASSYDRDKGSPLHF. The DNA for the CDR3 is TGTGCCAGCAGTTACGACAGGGATAAGGGTTCACCCCTCCACTTT.

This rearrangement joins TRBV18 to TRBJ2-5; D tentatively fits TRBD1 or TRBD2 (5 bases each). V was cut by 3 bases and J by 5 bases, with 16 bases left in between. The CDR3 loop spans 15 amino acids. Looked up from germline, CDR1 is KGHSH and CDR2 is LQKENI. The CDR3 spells CASSPGRDRGETQYF. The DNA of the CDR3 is TGTGCCAGCTCACCGGGCAGGGACCGTGGGGAGACCCAGTACTTC.

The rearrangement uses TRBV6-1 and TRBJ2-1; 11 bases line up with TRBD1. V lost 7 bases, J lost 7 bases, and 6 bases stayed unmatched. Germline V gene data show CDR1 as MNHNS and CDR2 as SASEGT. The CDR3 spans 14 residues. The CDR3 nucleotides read TGTGCCAGCAATCGGGACAGGGGGGGAAATGAGCAGTTCTTC. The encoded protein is CASNRDRGGNEQFF.

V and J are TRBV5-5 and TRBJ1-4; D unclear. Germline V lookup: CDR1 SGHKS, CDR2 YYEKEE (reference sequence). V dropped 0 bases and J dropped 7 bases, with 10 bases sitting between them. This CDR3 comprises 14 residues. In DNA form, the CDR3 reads TGTGCCAGCAGCTTGGGGACTCCGGGTGAAAAACTGTTTTTT. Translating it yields CASSLGTPGEKLFF.

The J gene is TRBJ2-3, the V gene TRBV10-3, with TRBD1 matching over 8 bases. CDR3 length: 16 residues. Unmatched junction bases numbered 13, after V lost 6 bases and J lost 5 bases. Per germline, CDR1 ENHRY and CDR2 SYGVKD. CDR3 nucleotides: TGTGCCATCAGCAAACCCCCAGGGGGCAGTGGAGATACGCAGTATTTT. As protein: CAISKPPGGSGDTQYF.

The CDR3 nucleotides read TGTGCCAGCAGCTTTGACAGGGGGCGGAATGAAAAACTGTTTTTT. Translating gives CASSFDRGRNEKLFF. The rearrangement links TRBV5-4 to TRBJ1-4; TRBD1 matches 10 bases. The CDR3 is made up of 15 amino acids. Unmatched junction bases numbered 3, after V lost 2 bases and J lost 5 bases. CDR1 and CDR2 (germline): SGHNT, YYREEE (reference sequence).

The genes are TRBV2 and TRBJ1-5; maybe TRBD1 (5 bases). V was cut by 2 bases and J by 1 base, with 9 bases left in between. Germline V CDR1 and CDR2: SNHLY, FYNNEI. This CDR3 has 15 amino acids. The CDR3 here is CASSESGLSNQPQHF. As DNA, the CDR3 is TGTGCCAGCAGTGAATCAGGGCTGAGCAATCAGCCCCAGCATTTT.

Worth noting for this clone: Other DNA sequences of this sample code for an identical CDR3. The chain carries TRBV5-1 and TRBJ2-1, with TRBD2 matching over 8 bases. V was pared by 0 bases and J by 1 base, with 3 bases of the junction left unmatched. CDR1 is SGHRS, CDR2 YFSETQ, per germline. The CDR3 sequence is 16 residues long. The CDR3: CASSLAAGGSYNEQFF. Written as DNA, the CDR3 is TGCGCCAGCAGCTTGGCCGCGGGAGGATCCTACAATGAGCAGTTCTTC.

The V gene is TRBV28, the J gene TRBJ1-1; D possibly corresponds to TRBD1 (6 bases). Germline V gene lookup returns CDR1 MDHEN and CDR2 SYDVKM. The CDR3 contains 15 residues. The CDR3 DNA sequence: TGTGCGGCAGGCGGCGGGCAGGGGATGAACACTGAAGCTTTCTTT. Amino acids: CAAGGGQGMNTEAFF.

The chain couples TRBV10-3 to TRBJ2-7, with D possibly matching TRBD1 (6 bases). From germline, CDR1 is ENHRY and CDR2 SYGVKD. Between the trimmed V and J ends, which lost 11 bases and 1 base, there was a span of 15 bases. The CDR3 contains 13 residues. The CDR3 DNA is TGTGCCGACCTCAGGGGTTTTTCCTACGAGCAGTACTTC. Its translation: CADLRGFSYEQYF.

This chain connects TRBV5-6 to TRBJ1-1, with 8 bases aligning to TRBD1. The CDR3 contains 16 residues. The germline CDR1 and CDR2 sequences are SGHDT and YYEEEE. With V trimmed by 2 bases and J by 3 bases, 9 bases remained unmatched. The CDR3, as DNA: TGTGCCAGCAGCTTTCTCCCGCAGGGGGCCGACACTGAAGCTTTCTTT. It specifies CASSFLPQGADTEAFF. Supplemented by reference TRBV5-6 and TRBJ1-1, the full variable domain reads DAGVTQSPTHLIKTRGQQVTLRCSPKSGHDTVSWYQQALGQGPQFIFQYYEEEERQRGNFPDRFSGHQFPNYSSELNVNALLLGDSALYLCASSFLPQGADTEAFFGQGTRLTVV.

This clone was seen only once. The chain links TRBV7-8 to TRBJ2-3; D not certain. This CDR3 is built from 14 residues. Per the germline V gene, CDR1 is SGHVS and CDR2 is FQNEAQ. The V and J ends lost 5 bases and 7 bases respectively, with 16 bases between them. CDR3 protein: CASSIGPSVNTQYF. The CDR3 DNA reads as TGTGCCAGCAGCATTGGACCTTCCGTCAATACGCAGTATTTT.

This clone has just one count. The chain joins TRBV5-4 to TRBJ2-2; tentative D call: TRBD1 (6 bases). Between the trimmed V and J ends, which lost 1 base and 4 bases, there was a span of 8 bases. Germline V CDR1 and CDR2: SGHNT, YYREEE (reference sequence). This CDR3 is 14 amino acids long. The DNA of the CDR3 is TGTGCCAGCAGCTTGTGGACAGCCACCGGGGAGCTGTTTTTT. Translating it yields CASSLWTATGELFF.